These 24 T cell receptor beta chains were all obtained from the same sample, sequenced in a study of vaccination and CD4 T cells after COVID-19. Sequencing of the DNA from cultured CD4+ T cells was carried out with the Oncomine TCR Beta short-read assay. TCRdb redid the calling of the PCR reads with MiXCR, one entry per CDR3 protein. The table includes around 18,000 distinct CDR3 sequences, approximately 50% detected once. Their antigen targets remain unknown. Sample treatment: approximately nine-day PBMC culture with coronavirus spike peptide pools or control peptides (ViraFEST assay). The sequencing here drew on CD4+ T cells from blood, cultured in vitro, taken before SARS-CoV-2 vaccination. The receptors originated from a human donor who had recovered from COVID-19.

The chain has TRBV27 and TRBJ2-1; tentatively, D is TRBD2 (5 bases). Per the germline V gene, CDR1 is MNHEY and CDR2 is SMNVEV (reference sequence). V lost 4 bases, J lost 0 bases, and 13 bases lay in between. This CDR3 contains 16 residues. CDR3 region: CASSSDFRSSYNEQFF. CDR3 DNA sequence: TGTGCCAGCAGTTCGGACTTCCGGAGCTCCTACAATGAGCAGTTCTTC.

This clonotype was seen a few times. The chain combines TRBV20-1 with TRBJ1-2; unclear D gene. CDR1 and CDR2 from the germline V gene are DFQATT and SNEGSKA (reference sequence). This CDR3 comprises 12 residues. V lost 0 bases to trimming and J lost 4 bases, with 6 bases between them. The CDR3 here is CSARDYLYGYTF. For the CDR3, the DNA is TGCAGTGCTAGAGACTATCTCTATGGCTACACCTTC.

The chain uses TRBV28 and TRBJ2-7, with D possibly TRBD1 on 5 matching bases. This CDR3 comprises 12 residues. Germline loops: CDR1 MDHEN, CDR2 SYDVKM. The V gene lost 3 bases and the J gene lost 4 bases, with 7 bases spanning the gap. The DNA for the CDR3 is TGTGCCAGCAGTTTCGACAGTTACGAGCAGTACTTC. Translation: CASSFDSYEQYF.

Here the CDR3 DNA reads TGTGCCAGCAGTTTATTTACGCAGGACAATCAGCCCCAGCATTTT. The encoded protein is CASSLFTQDNQPQHF. This chain uses TRBV28 with TRBJ1-5; unclear D gene. Trimming removed 1 base from V and 3 bases from J, with 10 bases in between. The germline CDR1 and CDR2 sequences are MDHEN and SYDVKM. The CDR3 loop spans 15 amino acids. The whole variable domain, filled in from reference TRBV28 and TRBJ1-5, reads DVKVTQSSRYLVKRTGEKVFLECVQDMDHENMFWYRQDPGLGLRLIYFSYDVKMKEKGDIPEGYSVSREKKERFSLILESASTNQTSMYLCASSLFTQDNQPQHFGDGTRLSIL.

The genes are TRBV5-1 and TRBJ1-1; D remains unclear. CDR1 and CDR2 (germline): SGHRS, YFSETQ. Trimming removed 2 bases from V and 2 bases from J, with 4 bases in between. This CDR3 is built from 12 residues. Here the CDR3 reads CASSFGNTEAFF. In DNA, the CDR3 is TGCGCCAGCAGCTTCGGCAACACTGAAGCTTTCTTT.

The chain carries TRBV27 and TRBJ2-1; D possibly corresponds to TRBD2 (7 bases). The germline V and J ends were trimmed by 4 bases and 0 bases, with 16 bases remaining between them. The CDR3 is 17 amino acids. Germline V gene data show CDR1 as MNHEY and CDR2 as SMNVEV (reference sequence). DNA for the CDR3: TGTGCCAGCAGTTCACCCTGGGGGGGCTCCTCCTACAATGAGCAGTTCTTC. It yields the protein CASSSPWGGSSYNEQFF.

The genes are TRBV20-1 and TRBJ2-1, with 8 bases aligning to TRBD2. Germline CDR1 is DFQATT and CDR2 is SNEGSKA (reference sequence). V was pared by 6 bases and J by 5 bases, with 6 bases of the junction left unmatched. The CDR3 is 13 residues long. The CDR3 DNA sequence: TGCAGTGCCAGAAGCGGGAGCGACAATGAGCAGTTCTTC. Protein sequence: CSARSGSDNEQFF.

DNA of the CDR3: TGTGCCATCAGTGAGAGAGGGAGCACCTCTAATGAAAAACTGTTTTTT. This translates into CAISERGSTSNEKLFF. V gene TRBV10-3 combines with J gene TRBJ1-4, with D uncertain. Trimming removed 2 bases from V and 3 bases from J, with 13 bases in between. Looked up from germline, CDR1 is ENHRY and CDR2 is SYGVKD. This CDR3 comprises 16 residues.

This clonotype was counted between two and nine times. The chain has TRBV6-4 and TRBJ2-4; TRBD2 matches 7 bases. The trim removed 5 bases at V and 7 bases at J, leaving 5 bases unmatched. This CDR3 has 13 residues. CDR1 MRHNA and CDR2 SNTAGT come from the germline V gene. DNA for the CDR3: TGTGCCAGCAGTTTAGGGCGGGAGAACATTCAGTACTTC. Encoded protein: CASSLGRENIQYF.

The chain recombines TRBV18 with TRBJ2-4; D unclear. From germline, CDR1 is KGHSH and CDR2 LQKENI. The ends were cut back, 8 bases at V and 6 bases at J, with 11 bases in the middle. The CDR3 is made up of 12 amino acids. DNA for the CDR3: TGTGCCAGCGCAAGGGCGGCAAACATTCAGTACTTC. Amino acid sequence: CASARAANIQYF. Full variable domain (outside the CDR3, taken from reference TRBV18 and TRBJ2-4): NAGVMQNPRHLVRRRGQEARLRCSPMKGHSHVYWYRQLPEEGLKFMVYLQKENIIDESGMPKERFSAEFPKEGPSILRIQQVVRGDSAAYFCASARAANIQYFGAGTRLSVL.

This clonotype was found a few times. The V gene is TRBV6-1, the J gene TRBJ2-3; the match to TRBD1 covers 12 bases. The germline gives CDR1 MNHNS, CDR2 SASEGT. This CDR3 is built from 15 residues. V lost 6 bases, J lost 7 bases, and 8 bases stayed unmatched. The CDR3 coding sequence is TGTGCCAGCAGCCCGGGACAGGGGGCGCGATATACGCAGTATTTT. Translating gives CASSPGQGARYTQYF.

V usage is TRBV23-1 and J usage is TRBJ2-1, with D possibly matching TRBD2 (6 bases). TRBV23-1 is marked as an open reading frame, function uncertain. The CDR3 sequence is 16 residues long. The V gene lost 3 bases and the J gene lost 9 bases, with 21 bases spanning the gap. The CDR3 reads CASSHSLAGPFCEQFF. The CDR3 nucleotides are TGCGCCAGCAGTCACTCACTAGCCGGTCCATTCTGTGAGCAGTTCTTC.

The chain uses TRBV6-2 or TRBV6-3 and TRBJ2-5, with 15 bases identical to TRBD2. The germline CDR1 and CDR2 sequences are MNHEY and SVGEGT. V shed 8 bases and J 1 base; nucleotides not matched to a gene: 8. The CDR3 totals 17 residues. The CDR3, as DNA: TGTGCCAGCTCGCCGGGACTAGCGGGAGGCTCCCAAGAGACCCAGTACTTC. It specifies CASSPGLAGGSQETQYF.

This clonotype has a handful of counts. The chain combines TRBV24-1 with TRBJ2-1; possibly TRBD1 for D (6 bases). CDR1 KGHDR and CDR2 SFDVKD come from the germline V gene. The CDR3 is 16 amino acids. V was shortened by 5 bases and J by 3 bases, with 16 bases between the two germline ends. CDR3 sequence (DNA): TGTGCCACCAGTGCCCATGGGCAGGGGTTCTACAATGAGCAGTTCTTC. The encoded protein is CATSAHGQGFYNEQFF.

V and J are TRBV11-3 and TRBJ2-5, with a possible D match to TRBD1 (5 bases). The CDR3 loop spans 13 amino acids. CDR1 and CDR2 (germline): SGHNT, YENEEA. V shed 6 bases and J shed 4 bases, with 12 bases lying between them. CDR3 sequence (DNA): TGTGCCAGCAGGGTAGGGGTACGAGAGACCCAGTACTTC. Translation gives CASRVGVRETQYF.

The chain couples TRBV6-1 to TRBJ2-1; 9 bases align to TRBD2. Germline V gene sequence: CDR1 MNHNS, CDR2 SASEGT. V shed 6 bases, J shed 4 bases, and the junction held 10 bases outside the gene matches. The CDR3 contains 16 residues. CDR3 loop: CASRFRGAGGYNEQFF. Written as DNA, the CDR3 is TGTGCCAGCAGATTCCGGGGGGCGGGAGGGTACAATGAGCAGTTCTTC.

The chain has TRBV28 and TRBJ1-2; no clear D gene. Germline V CDR1 and CDR2: MDHEN, SYDVKM. V was cut by 6 bases and J by 4 bases, with 15 bases left in between. This CDR3 spans 14 amino acids. CDR3: CASRMTTASYGYTF. CDR3 nucleotides: TGTGCCAGCAGAATGACAACAGCGAGCTATGGCTACACCTTC.

The V call is TRBV20-1, the J call TRBJ2-1; TRBD1 or TRBD2 may be the D gene (6 bases each). CDR3 size: 12 residues. Germline CDR1 and CDR2: DFQATT and SNEGSKA (reference sequence). V lost 5 bases to trimming and J lost 6 bases, with 11 bases between them. The CDR3 loop reads CSASKGGNEQFF. The CDR3 nucleotides are TGCAGTGCTTCAAAGGGGGGCAATGAGCAGTTCTTC.

J is TRBJ1-2 and V is TRBV4-1; no clear D gene. Germline values: CDR1 MGHRA, CDR2 YSYEKL. The germline V and J ends were trimmed by 0 bases and 4 bases, with 18 bases remaining between them. CDR3 size: 17 residues. CDR3 residues: CASSQEWHRQRGYGYTF. CDR3 DNA: TGCGCCAGCAGCCAAGAGTGGCACAGACAAAGAGGCTATGGCTACACCTTC.

The J gene is TRBJ2-5, the V gene TRBV19; D ambiguous. Trimming shortened V by 5 bases and J by 6 bases, and 13 bases separated the two germline ends. Germline V gene data show CDR1 as LNHDA and CDR2 as SQIVND (reference sequence). The CDR3 is made up of 13 amino acids. In DNA form, the CDR3 reads TGTGCCAGTAGTGACATGGGTGGCCAGACCCAGTACTTC. Encoded protein: CASSDMGGQTQYF.

This clonotype came up a few times. The chain is built from TRBV28 and TRBJ1-1; the D gene is possibly TRBD1 (5 bases). CDR3 size: 15 residues. With 3 bases removed from V and 1 base from J, the gap between germline ends came to 12 bases. The germline V gene encodes CDR1 MDHEN and CDR2 SYDVKM. CDR3 nucleotide sequence: TGTGCCAGCAGTTTTTGGCAGGGATCGAACACTGAAGCTTTCTTT. Its protein product is CASSFWQGSNTEAFF.

This clonotype showed up just a few times. The chain joins TRBV27 to TRBJ1-6; a possible D gene is TRBD1 (6 bases). Germline CDR1 reads MNHEY; CDR2 reads SMNVEV (reference sequence). The germline V and J ends were trimmed by 7 bases and 7 bases, with 17 bases remaining between them. This CDR3 has 15 amino acids. The DNA of the CDR3 is TGTGCCAGCACCCGCGCCCAGACAGGCAATTCACCCCTCCACTTT. This codes for CASTRAQTGNSPLHF.

As to this clonotype: Compared with germline, one end of the junction differs, possibly owing to a read error. The V and J genes are TRBV28 and TRBJ2-3; no clear D gene. This CDR3 spans 12 amino acids. The germline gives CDR1 MDHEN, CDR2 SYDVKM. CDR3 sequence (DNA): TGTGCCAACAGTCCTATCTCAGATACGCAGTATTTT. Translating it yields CANSPISDTQYF. The variable domain in full, with the rest retrieved from reference TRBV28 and TRBJ2-3, is DVKVTQSSRYLVKRTGEKVFLECVQDMDHENMFWYRQDPGLGLRLIYFSYDVKMKEKGDIPEGYSVSREKKERFSLILESASTNQTSMYLCANSPISDTQYFGPGTRLTVL.

This clonotype was found a few times. The rearrangement uses TRBV27 and TRBJ2-3; 8 bases are a match to TRBD1. Germline CDR1 and CDR2: MNHEY and SMNVEV (reference sequence). V dropped 6 bases and J dropped 1; count of bases not matched to a gene: 12. This CDR3 is 17 amino acids long. The CDR3 region is CASSHYPQGAGTDTQYF. The CDR3 DNA reads TGTGCCAGCAGCCATTACCCCCAGGGGGCGGGCACAGATACGCAGTATTTT.